Listed below are T cell receptor beta chains from one sample, sequenced in a study of cytomegalovirus exposure and HLA in healthy donors. Some clones are missing from TCRdb's copy, which holds only in-frame ones; the method was immunoSEQ multiplex PCR. The ten top clones account for around 3.6%, within a sample of around 120,000 clones. Sequences were obtained from PBMCs. Receptors were obtained from a man between 18 and 29 years old in good health and CMV-seronegative. Each CDR3 is given with its conserved first and last residue. Each record gives: D gene, J gene, V gene, CDR3 protein, CDR3 DNA. D genes are given only for firm matches.

>TRBD2|TRBJ2-5|TRBV9
CASSVTSGTQETQYF
TGTGCCAGCAGCGTCACTAGCGGGACCCAAGAGACCCAGTACTTC
>NA|TRBJ2-7|TRBV5-1
CASSLAEGSYEQYF
TGCGCCAGCAGCTTGGCCGAGGGTTCCTACGAGCAGTACTTC
>NA|TRBJ1-1|TRBV7-9
CASSLGGAANTEAFF
TGTGCCAGCAGCTTAGGCGGGGCGGCTAACACTGAAGCTTTCTTT
>NA|TRBJ1-1|TRBV29-1
CSPGRGPRDAEAFF
TGCAGCCCTGGGCGCGGGCCGCGGGACGCTGAAGCTTTCTTT
>TRBD2|TRBJ2-1|TRBV5-1
CASSSTSGRLNEQFF
TGCGCCAGCAGCTCGACTAGCGGGAGGCTGAATGAGCAGTTCTTC
>NA|TRBJ1-2|TRBV28
CASSFGGEGGYTF
TGTGCCAGCAGTTTCGGCGGGGAGGGTGGCTACACCTTC
>TRBD1|TRBJ2-5|TRBV27
CASSFGTGEETQYF
TGTGCCAGCAGTTTCGGGACAGGGGAAGAGACCCAGTACTTC
>TRBD2|TRBJ2-2|TRBV7-9
CASSPLAGGRTGELFF
TGTGCCAGCAGCCCACTAGCGGGAGGGCGCACCGGGGAGCTGTTTTTT
>NA|TRBJ1-1|TRBV28
CASRNSGTPNTEAFF
TGTGCCAGCAGGAACTCCGGGACACCGAACACTGAAGCTTTCTTT
>NA|TRBJ2-2|TRBV6-5
CASSYFLNTGELFF
TGTGCCAGCAGTTACTTCTTAAACACCGGGGAGCTGTTTTTT
>NA|TRBJ2-3|TRBV27
CASSTLSGEGTDTQYF
TGTGCCAGCAGTACCCTTAGTGGAGAGGGCACAGATACGCAGTATTTT
>TRBD2|TRBJ2-5|TRBV10-1
CASSESIQRGGLGTQYF
TGCGCCAGCAGTGAGTCGATCCAGCGGGGGGGCCTGGGGACCCAGTACTTC
>TRBD2|TRBJ2-5|TRBV5-4
CASSNRLAGGGETQYF
TGTGCCAGCAGCAACAGACTAGCGGGGGGTGGGGAGACCCAGTACTTC
>TRBD1|TRBJ2-7|TRBV6-1
CASSEGGTGGYEQYF
TGTGCCAGCAGTGAAGGAGGGACAGGAGGATACGAGCAGTACTTC
>TRBD1|TRBJ2-5|TRBV19
CASSTPGGQDFATQYF
TGTGCCAGTAGTACCCCCGGGGGACAGGACTTCGCGACCCAGTACTTC
>NA|TRBJ2-3|TRBV11-2
CASSSDTADTQYF
TGTGCCAGCAGCTCCGACACAGCAGATACGCAGTATTTT
>TRBD1|TRBJ2-7|TRBV4-2
CASSQRTGPPYEQYF
TGTGCCAGCAGCCAAAGGACAGGACCCCCCTACGAGCAGTACTTC
>TRBD1|TRBJ2-3|TRBV14
CASSQGGTGVADTQYF
TGTGCCAGCAGCCAGGGCGGGACAGGGGTAGCAGATACGCAGTATTTT
>NA|TRBJ1-2|TRBV2
CASSEGPAERGYTF
TGTGCCAGCAGTGAAGGACCCGCAGAGCGTGGCTACACCTTC
>TRBD1|TRBJ1-2|TRBV19
CASSIEGAVGYTF
TGTGCCAGTAGTATTGAGGGGGCGGTGGGCTACACCTTC
>NA|TRBJ1-2|TRBV9
CASSKESQGSYGYTF
TGTGCCAGCAGCAAAGAGAGCCAGGGGTCATATGGCTACACCTTC
>TRBD2|TRBJ2-1|TRBV13
CASSPLGSGRGLSAEQFF
TGTGCCAGCAGCCCGCTTGGGAGCGGGAGAGGTTTGTCGGCTGAGCAGTTCTTC
>NA|TRBJ2-6|TRBV18
CASSPIGGNSGANVLTF
TGTGCCAGCTCACCAATAGGGGGAAACTCTGGGGCCAACGTCCTGACTTTC
>NA|TRBJ2-7|TRBV6-1
CASNSGSREQYF
TGTGCCAGCAACTCAGGGTCTCGTGAGCAGTACTTC
>TRBD2|TRBJ2-7|TRBV4-2
CASSRFSGGTYEQYF
TGTGCCAGCAGCCGCTTTAGCGGGGGGACTTACGAGCAGTACTTC
>NA|TRBJ1-1|TRBV7-3
CASSPNMNTEAFF
TGTGCCAGCAGTCCTAATATGAACACTGAAGCTTTCTTT
>NA|TRBJ1-1|TRBV7-6
CASSSAAWNTEAFF
TGTGCCAGCAGCTCCGCGGCCTGGAACACTGAAGCTTTCTTT
>TRBD1|TRBJ2-7|TRBV28
CASRSGGFSSYEQYF
TGTGCCAGCAGGTCAGGGGGCTTTAGCTCCTACGAGCAGTACTTC
>NA|TRBJ1-1|TRBV27
CATPPVGGDTEAFF
TGTGCCACCCCTCCCGTGGGGGGGGACACTGAAGCTTTCTTT
>NA|TRBJ2-3|TRBV11-2
CASSSRKRLDTQYF
TGTGCCAGCAGCTCCCGAAAGAGGCTAGATACGCAGTATTTT
>TRBD2|TRBJ2-5|TRBV4-1
CASSQDAEAGGRETQYF
TGCGCCAGCAGCCAAGATGCCGAGGCGGGGGGGCGGGAGACCCAGTACTTC
>NA|TRBJ2-1|TRBV9
CASSVSRRSTTGGEQFF
TGTGCCAGCAGCGTCAGTCGGCGGTCAACTACTGGTGGTGAGCAGTTCTTC
>TRBD2|TRBJ2-3|TRBV2
CASRGTTPLDTQYF
TGTGCCAGCAGGGGGACTACCCCCTTGGATACGCAGTATTTT
>TRBD1|TRBJ2-7|TRBV30
CACNRGQSYEQYF
TGTGCCTGTAACAGGGGGCAGTCCTACGAGCAGTACTTC
>NA|TRBJ2-7|TRBV28
CASSSTGPYEQYF
TGTGCCAGCAGTTCTACAGGACCCTACGAGCAGTACTTC
>NA|TRBJ2-5|TRBV5-1
CASSWGVRPLPQETQYF
TGCGCCAGCAGCTGGGGGGTTAGACCGTTACCTCAAGAGACCCAGTACTTC
>TRBD1|TRBJ2-5|TRBV7-9
CASSRTGGGETQYF
TGTGCCAGCAGCCGGACAGGGGGCGGGGAGACCCAGTACTTC
>NA|TRBJ1-1|TRBV7-9
CASSLRGETGSKAFF
TGTGCCAGCAGCTTACGAGGGGAGACAGGTTCTAAAGCTTTCTTT
>NA|TRBJ2-6|TRBV7-9
CASSLAGGHGANVLTF
TGTGCCAGCAGCTTAGCGGGGGGGCATGGGGCCAACGTCCTGACTTTC
>TRBD1|TRBJ1-2|TRBV18
CASSPIGTDLYGYTF
TGTGCCAGCTCACCCATCGGGACAGACCTCTATGGCTACACCTTC
>TRBD1|TRBJ1-1|TRBV19
CASSIGDRGPNTEAFF
TGTGCCAGTAGTATAGGGGACAGGGGGCCGAACACTGAAGCTTTCTTT
>TRBD1|TRBJ2-7|TRBV5-4
CAVGQGVYEQYF
TGTGCCGTAGGACAGGGAGTCTACGAGCAGTACTTC
>NA|TRBJ1-5|TRBV6-5
CASSGTLHQPQHF
TGTGCCAGCAGCGGGACTCTCCATCAGCCCCAGCATTTT
>TRBD2|TRBJ2-3|TRBV29-1
CSVGRPPLAGVGSDTQYF
TGCAGCGTTGGTCGGCCCCCACTAGCGGGAGTTGGGTCAGATACGCAGTATTTT
>NA|TRBJ1-2|TRBV30
CAWSSSGIGGYTF
TGTGCCTGGAGTTCCTCGGGGATTGGTGGCTACACCTTC
>NA|TRBJ1-5|TRBV6-1
CASSEWTAQHF
TGTGCCAGCAGTGAATGGACAGCCCAGCATTTT
>TRBD1|TRBJ1-5|TRBV4-1
CASSLDRGEQPQHF
TGCGCCAGCAGCCTGGACAGGGGAGAGCAGCCCCAGCATTTT
>NA|TRBJ2-6|TRBV19
CASKHLNVLTF
TGTGCCAGTAAACACCTCAACGTCCTGACTTTC